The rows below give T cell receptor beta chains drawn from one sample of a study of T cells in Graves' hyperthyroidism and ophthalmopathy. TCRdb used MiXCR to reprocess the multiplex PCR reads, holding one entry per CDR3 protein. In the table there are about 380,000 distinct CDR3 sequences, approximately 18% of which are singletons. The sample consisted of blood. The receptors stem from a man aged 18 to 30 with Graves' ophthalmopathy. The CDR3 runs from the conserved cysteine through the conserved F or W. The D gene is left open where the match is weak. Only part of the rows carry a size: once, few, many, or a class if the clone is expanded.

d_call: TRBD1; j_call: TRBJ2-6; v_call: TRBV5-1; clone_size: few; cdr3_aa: CASSLSWTGASGANVLTF; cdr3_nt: TGCGCCAGCAGCTTGTCTTGGACAGGGGCCTCTGGGGCCAACGTCCTGACTTTC
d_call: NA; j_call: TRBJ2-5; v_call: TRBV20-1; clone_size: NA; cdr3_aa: CSARDGARTEQETQYF; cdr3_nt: TGCAGTGCTAGAGACGGGGCCAGGACAGAACAAGAGACCCAGTACTTC
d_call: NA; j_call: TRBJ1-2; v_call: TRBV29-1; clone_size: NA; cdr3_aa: CSVEGLQHYGYTF; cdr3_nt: TGCAGCGTTGAAGGTCTACAGCATTATGGCTACACCTTC
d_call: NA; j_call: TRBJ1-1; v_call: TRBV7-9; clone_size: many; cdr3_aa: CASRSGAYTEAFF; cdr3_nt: TGTGCCAGCAGGTCAGGGGCCTACACTGAAGCTTTCTTT
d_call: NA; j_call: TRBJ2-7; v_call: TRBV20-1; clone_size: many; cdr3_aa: CSASGVKPPDGYEQYF; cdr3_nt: TGCAGTGCTAGCGGAGTTAAGCCCCCGGACGGGTACGAGCAGTACTTC
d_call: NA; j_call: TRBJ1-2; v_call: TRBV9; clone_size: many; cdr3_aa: CASSVRELGGYTF; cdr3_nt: TGTGCCAGCAGCGTAAGGGAATTGGGAGGCTACACCTTC
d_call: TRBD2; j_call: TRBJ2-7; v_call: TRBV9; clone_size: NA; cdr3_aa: CASSVWGLAGTNEQYF; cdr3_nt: TGTGCCAGCAGCGTATGGGGACTAGCGGGGACCAATGAGCAGTACTTC
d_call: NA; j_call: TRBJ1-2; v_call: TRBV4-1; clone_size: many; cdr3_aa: CASSQAWTESYGYTF; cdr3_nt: TGCGCCAGCAGCCAAGCTTGGACGGAAAGCTATGGCTACACCTTC
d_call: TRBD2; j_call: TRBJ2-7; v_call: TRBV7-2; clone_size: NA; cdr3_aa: CASSLIRALAGKSYEQYF; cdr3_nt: TGTGCCAGCAGCTTAATCCGGGCACTAGCGGGAAAATCCTACGAGCAGTACTTC
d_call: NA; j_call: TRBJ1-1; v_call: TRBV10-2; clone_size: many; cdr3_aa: CASRLGEGEAFF; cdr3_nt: TGCGCCAGCAGGCTCGGGGAGGGGGAAGCTTTCTTT
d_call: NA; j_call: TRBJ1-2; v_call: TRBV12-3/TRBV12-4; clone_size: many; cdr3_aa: CASSEGRGYTF; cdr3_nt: TGTGCCAGTAGTGAAGGGCGGGGCTACACCTTC
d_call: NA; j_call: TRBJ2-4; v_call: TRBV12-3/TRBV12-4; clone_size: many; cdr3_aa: CASSFAGAKNIQYF; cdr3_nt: TGTGCCAGCAGTTTCGCGGGCGCCAAAAACATTCAGTACTTC
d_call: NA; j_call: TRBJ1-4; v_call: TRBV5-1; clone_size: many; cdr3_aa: CASSLDRPNEKLFF; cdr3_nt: TGCGCCAGCAGCTTGGACAGGCCTAATGAAAAACTGTTTTTT
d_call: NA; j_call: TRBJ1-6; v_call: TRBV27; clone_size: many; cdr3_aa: CASSLTPGRYNSPLHF; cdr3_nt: TGTGCCAGCAGTTTAACCCCGGGACGGTATAATTCACCCCTCCACTTT
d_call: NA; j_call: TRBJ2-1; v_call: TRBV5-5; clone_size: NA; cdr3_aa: CASSDREDRAYNEQFF; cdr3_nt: TGTGCCAGCAGCGATCGGGAGGACAGGGCATACAATGAGCAGTTCTTC
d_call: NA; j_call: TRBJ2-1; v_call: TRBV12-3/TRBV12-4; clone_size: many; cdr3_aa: CASTFGTLGLQFF; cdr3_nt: TGTGCCAGCACCTTCGGGACTCTAGGGTTGCAGTTCTTC
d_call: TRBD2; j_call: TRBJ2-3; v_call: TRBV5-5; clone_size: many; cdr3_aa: CASSSTRTSGAPSTDTQYF; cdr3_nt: TGTGCCAGCAGCTCCACCCGGACTAGCGGGGCCCCTAGCACAGATACGCAGTATTTT
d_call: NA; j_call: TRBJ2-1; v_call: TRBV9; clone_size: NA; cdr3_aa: CASSVEASLYNEQFF; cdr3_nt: TGTGCCAGCAGCGTAGAGGCCAGCCTCTACAATGAGCAGTTCTTC
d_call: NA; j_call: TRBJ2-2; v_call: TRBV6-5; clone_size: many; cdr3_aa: CASSYERWRANTGELFF; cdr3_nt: TGTGCCAGCAGTTACGAGCGGTGGAGAGCGAACACCGGGGAGCTGTTTTTT
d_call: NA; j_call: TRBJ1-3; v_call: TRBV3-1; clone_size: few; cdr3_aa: CASSLADGRNTIYF; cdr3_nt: TGTGCCAGCAGCCTCGCGGACGGCAGAAACACCATATATTTT
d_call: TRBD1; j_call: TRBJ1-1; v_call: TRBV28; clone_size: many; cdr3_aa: CASNPTGTVNTEAFF; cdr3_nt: TGTGCCAGCAACCCAACCGGGACAGTGAACACTGAAGCTTTCTTT
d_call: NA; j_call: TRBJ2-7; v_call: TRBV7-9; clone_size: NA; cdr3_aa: CASSYSTGHGQYEQYF; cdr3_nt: TGTGCCAGCAGCTATTCCACTGGACACGGTCAATACGAGCAGTACTTC
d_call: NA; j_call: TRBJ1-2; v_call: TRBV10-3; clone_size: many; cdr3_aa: CAISENTGTYGYTF; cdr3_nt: TGTGCCATCAGTGAGAATACAGGGACCTATGGCTACACCTTC
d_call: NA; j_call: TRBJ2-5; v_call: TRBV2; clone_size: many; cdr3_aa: CASSSAGEGETQYF; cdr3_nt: TGTGCCAGCAGCTCCGCCGGGGAAGGGGAGACCCAGTACTTC
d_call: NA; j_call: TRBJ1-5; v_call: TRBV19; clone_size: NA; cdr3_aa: CASSIYREVLNQPQHF; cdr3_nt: TGTGCCAGTAGTATTTACAGAGAAGTTCTCAATCAGCCCCAGCATTTT
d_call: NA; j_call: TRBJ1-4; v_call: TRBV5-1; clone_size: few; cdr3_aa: CASSLWGPEKLFF; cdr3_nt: TGCGCCAGCAGCTTGTGGGGGCCAGAAAAACTGTTTTTT
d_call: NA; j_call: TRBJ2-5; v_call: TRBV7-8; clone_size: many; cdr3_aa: CASSAASAVETQYF; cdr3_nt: TGTGCCAGCAGCGCCGCTTCGGCGGTGGAGACCCAGTACTTC
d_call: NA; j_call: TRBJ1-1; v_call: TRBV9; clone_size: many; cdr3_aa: CASSPPSGGEAFF; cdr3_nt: TGTGCCAGCAGCCCCCCATCGGGGGGCGAAGCTTTCTTT
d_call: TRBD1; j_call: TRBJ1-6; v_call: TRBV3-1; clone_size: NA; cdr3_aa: CASSSRDRAGSPLHF; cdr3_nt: TGTGCCAGCAGCTCCCGGGACAGGGCGGGCTCACCCCTCCACTTT
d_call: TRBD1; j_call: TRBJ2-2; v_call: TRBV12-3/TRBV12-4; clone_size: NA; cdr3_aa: CASSWGQGETGELFF; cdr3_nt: TGTGCCAGCAGTTGGGGACAGGGAGAGACCGGGGAGCTGTTTTTT
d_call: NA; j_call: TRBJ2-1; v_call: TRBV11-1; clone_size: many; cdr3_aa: CASSYGQNNEQFF; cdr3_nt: TGTGCCAGCAGCTATGGACAGAACAATGAGCAGTTCTTC
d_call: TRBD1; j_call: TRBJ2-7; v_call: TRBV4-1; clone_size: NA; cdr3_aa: CASSRTGAVYEQYF; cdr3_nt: TGCGCCAGCAGCCGGACAGGGGCGGTCTACGAGCAGTACTTC
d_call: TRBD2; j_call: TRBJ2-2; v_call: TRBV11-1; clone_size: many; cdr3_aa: CASGPFQRGRSGELFF; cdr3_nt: TGTGCCAGCGGCCCCTTCCAGCGGGGTCGGAGCGGGGAGCTGTTTTTT
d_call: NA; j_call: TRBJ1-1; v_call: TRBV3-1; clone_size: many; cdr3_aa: CASSPRFPPDTEAFF; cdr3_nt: TGTGCCAGCAGCCCCCGTTTCCCTCCGGACACTGAAGCTTTCTTT
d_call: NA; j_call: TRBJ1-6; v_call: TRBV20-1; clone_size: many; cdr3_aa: CSAIEGPYNSPLHF; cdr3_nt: TGCAGTGCCATAGAAGGACCCTATAATTCACCCCTCCACTTT
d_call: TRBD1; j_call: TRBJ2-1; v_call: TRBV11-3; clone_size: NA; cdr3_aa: CASSLIFIWKGAQHNEQFF; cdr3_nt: TGTGCCAGCAGCTTAATATTTATCTGGAAGGGGGCGCAGCACAATGAGCAGTTCTTC
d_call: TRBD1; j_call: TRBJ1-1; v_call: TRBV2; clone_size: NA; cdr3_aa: CASSAHRDRGLDTEAFF; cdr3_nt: TGTGCCAGCAGCGCCCACCGGGACAGGGGGCTGGATACTGAAGCTTTCTTT
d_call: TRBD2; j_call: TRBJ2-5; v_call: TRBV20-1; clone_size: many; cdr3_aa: CSASEGLAGGSETQYF; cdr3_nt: TGCAGTGCTAGCGAAGGACTAGCGGGGGGGTCGGAGACCCAGTACTTC
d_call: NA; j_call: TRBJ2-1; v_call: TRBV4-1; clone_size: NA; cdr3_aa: CASSQDSSGRHNEQFF; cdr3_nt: TGCGCCAGCAGCCAAGATTCTTCGGGCCGGCACAATGAGCAGTTCTTC
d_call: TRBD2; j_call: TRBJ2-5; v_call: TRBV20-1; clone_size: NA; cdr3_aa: CSARESGGFQETQYF; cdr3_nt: TGCAGTGCTAGAGAGAGCGGGGGGTTCCAAGAGACCCAGTACTTC
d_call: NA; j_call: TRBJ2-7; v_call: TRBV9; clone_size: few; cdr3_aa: CASSPAGPGAEQYF; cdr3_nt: TGTGCCAGCAGCCCCGCGGGCCCCGGGGCCGAGCAGTACTTC
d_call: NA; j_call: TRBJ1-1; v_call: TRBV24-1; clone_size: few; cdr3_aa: CATSGAGTEAFF; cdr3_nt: TGTGCCACTTCGGGGGCCGGGACTGAAGCTTTCTTT
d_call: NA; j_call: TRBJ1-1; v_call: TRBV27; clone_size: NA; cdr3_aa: CASSWEGSTEAFF; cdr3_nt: TGTGCCAGCAGTTGGGAAGGAAGCACTGAAGCTTTCTTT
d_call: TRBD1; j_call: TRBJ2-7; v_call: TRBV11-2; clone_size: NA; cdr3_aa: CASSARQGAYEQYF; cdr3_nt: TGTGCCAGCAGCGCCCGACAGGGGGCCTACGAGCAGTACTTC
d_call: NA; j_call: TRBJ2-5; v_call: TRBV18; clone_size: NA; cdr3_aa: CASSPQDFQETQYF; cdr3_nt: TGTGCCAGCTCACCCCAGGACTTCCAAGAGACCCAGTACTTC
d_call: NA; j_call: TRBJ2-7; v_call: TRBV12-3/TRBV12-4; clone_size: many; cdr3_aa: CATRRASDPYEQYF; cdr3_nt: TGTGCCACCCGGCGGGCAAGTGATCCCTACGAGCAGTACTTC
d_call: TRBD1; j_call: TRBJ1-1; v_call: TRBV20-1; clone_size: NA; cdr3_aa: CSASLGQRNTEAFF; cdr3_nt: TGCAGTGCTTCGTTGGGACAGAGGAACACTGAAGCTTTCTTT
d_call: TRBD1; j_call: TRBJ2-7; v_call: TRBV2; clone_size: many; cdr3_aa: CASSEQGQGDAEQYF; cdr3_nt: TGTGCCAGCAGTGAACAGGGACAGGGGGATGCCGAGCAGTACTTC
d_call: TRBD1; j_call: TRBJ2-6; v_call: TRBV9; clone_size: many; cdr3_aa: CASSPRDSISGANVLTF; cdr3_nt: TGTGCCAGCAGCCCCCGGGACAGCATCTCTGGGGCCAACGTCCTGACTTTC
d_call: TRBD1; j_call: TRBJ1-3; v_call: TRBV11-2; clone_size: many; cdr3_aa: CASSSLTGQGYTIYF; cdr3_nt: TGTGCCAGCAGCTCCTTGACAGGGCAGGGATACACCATATATTTT